This T cell receptor (beta chain) was observed in a study of CD8 T cells in Susac syndrome. Germline assignment: CDR1 SQVTM and CDR2 ANQGSEA. The CDR3 totals 11 residues. Trimming removed 2 bases at V and 6 bases at J, with 4 bases between. Findings of the study overall: TCR sequencing and HLA analysis covered a relatively small number of individuals.

Reverse transcription of about 0.5 to 1 ug RNA used random hexamers. Amplification of the TCR beta CDR3 was carried out by immunoSEQ multiplex PCR, which spanned a total of 54 Vbeta and 13 Jbeta segments. TCRdb fed the immunoSEQ multiplex PCR reads into MiXCR, producing one record per CDR3 protein. In the table there are some 80,000 distinct CDR3 sequences, roughly 94% of which are singletons. The authors sequenced TCR beta from blood CD8+ and CD4+ T cells. Healthy donors were controls matched for age and sex. A remark on this clonotype: Its antigen is currently unknown.

The receptor was isolated from a human donor in good health. The sequenced sample consisted of CD8+ T cells from PBMCs. The chain has TRBV29-1 and TRBJ2-2; D gene uncertain. CDR3 in DNA: TGCAGCGTTGAATCTTCCGGGGAGCTGTTTTTT. Translation: CSVESSGELFF.